Detailed here is one T cell receptor beta chain. The germline gene is not matched at one end of the junction; a read error may be the cause. Germline lookup yields CDR1 SGDLS and CDR2 YYNGEE. This CDR3 spans 14 amino acids. The record originates from a study of blood T cells in healthy people across ages. Through a sample-barcoded 5' primer and a J-beta primer mix, a second PCR was run for roughly 6 to 12 cycles. TCRdb processed the 5' RACE reads anew with MiXCR; each CDR3 protein has one entry. Of around 1,500,000 distinct CDR3 sequences in the sample, about 43% were seen once. The receptor was isolated from a woman between 18 and 29 years old in good health. The chain uses TRBV9 and TRBJ1-2; D not resolved. The specimen sequenced was blood. The CDR3 coding sequence is TGTGCCAGTAGCGTAGCTGACGGTTTGGTTGGCTACACCTTC. It encodes CASSVADGLVGYTF.